The next 32 T cell receptor beta chains were all read from a single sample in a study of shared T cell receptors in the human thymus. Assay: immunoSEQ multiplex PCR; the TCRdb copy retains only in-frame clones and omits some. This sample has 500,000 to 550,000 clones, with 75% to 85% found just once. These data were also reused for a study on human thymus T cells.

Material for sequencing was thymocytes. These receptors were collected from a boy under two years old with a congenital heart defect.

The rearrangement uses TRBV6-5 and TRBJ1-4, with a weak D call TRBD1 (5 bases). In germline, CDR1 is MNHEY, CDR2 SVGAGI. Trimming stripped 6 bases from V and 7 bases from J, with 15 bases between. This CDR3 region has 14 residues. This CDR3 reads CASRIDRDGEKLFF. As DNA, the CDR3 is TGTGCCAGCAGAATCGACAGAGATGGTGAAAAACTGTTTTTT.

The chain uses TRBV5-1 and TRBJ1-1; D may be TRBD1 (5 bases). The CDR3 covers 18 residues. The germline CDR1 and CDR2 sequences are SGHRS and YFSETQ. V was pared by 2 bases and J by 0 bases, with 20 bases between. In DNA, the CDR3 is TGCGCCAGCAGCTTAGTCGACAGATCCACCCTCATGAACACTGAAGCTTTCTTT. It is translated as CASSLVDRSTLMNTEAFF.

This clone turned up a few times. This chain joins TRBV7-8 and TRBJ2-1; 10 bases fit TRBD1. The CDR3 length is 14 residues. J was trimmed by 7 bases and V by 2 bases; bases with no gene match: 2. CDR1 SGHVS and CDR2 FQNEAQ come from the germline V gene. The CDR3 DNA reads TGTGCCAGCAGCTTACAGGACAGGGGGAATGAGCAGTTCTTC. This encodes CASSLQDRGNEQFF. The full variable domain, with the rest looked up from reference TRBV7-8 and TRBJ2-1, is GAGVSQSPRYKVAKRGQDVALRCDPISGHVSLFWYQQALGQGPEFLTYFQNEAQLDKSGLPSDRFFAERPEGSVSTLKIQRTQQEDSAVYLCASSLQDRGNEQFFGPGTRLTVL.

This chain links TRBV2 with TRBJ2-2, with 11 bases that match TRBD2. The CDR3 has 17 amino acids. The V gene's germline CDR1 is SNHLY and CDR2 FYNNEI. The V segment lost 5 bases and the J segment 5 bases; nucleotides outside the gene matches: 10. This CDR3 is CASSPRKTSGDTGELFF. For the CDR3, the DNA is TGTGCCAGCAGTCCTCGGAAGACTAGCGGGGATACCGGGGAGCTGTTTTTT.

The J gene is TRBJ2-5, the V gene TRBV11-3, with TRBD2 matching 9 bases. The CDR3 runs to 17 residues. Germline loops: CDR1 SGHNT, CDR2 YENEEA. With 5 bases clipped from V and 4 bases from J, the junction kept 14 bases outside the gene matches. The CDR3 DNA reads as TGTGCCAGCAGCCCCCCCCTAGCGGGAAGGGTTGGAGAGACCCAGTACTTC. It yields the protein CASSPPLAGRVGETQYF.

The rearrangement joins TRBV10-3 to TRBJ1-5; TRBD1 is a possible D gene (6 bases). The germline gives CDR1 ENHRY, CDR2 SYGVKD. Trimming removed 2 bases at V and 4 bases at J, with 9 bases between. The length of the CDR3 is 14 residues. The CDR3 sequence is CAISEVTGNQPQHF. In DNA, the CDR3 is TGTGCCATCAGTGAGGTAACAGGGAATCAGCCCCAGCATTTT.

V is TRBV15 and J is TRBJ2-7, with 15 bases matching TRBD2. Looked up from germline, CDR1 is LNHNV and CDR2 is YYDKDF (reference sequence). CDR3 length: 21 amino acids. The V and J ends lost 0 bases and 1 base, in that order; junction bases with no gene match: 13. The CDR3 region has the DNA TGTGCCACCAGCAGAGATCTCCAGGGGACTAGCGGGAGGCATGGATCCTACGAGCAGTACTTC. It specifies CATSRDLQGTSGRHGSYEQYF.

The chain uses TRBV28 and TRBJ2-2; weak D call: TRBD2 (6 bases). V lost 7 bases and J 2 bases, leaving 17 bases between the germline ends. Looked up from germline, CDR1 is MDHEN and CDR2 is SYDVKM. CDR3 length: 16 amino acids. CDR3 protein: CASNLSAGPNTGELFF. In DNA form, the CDR3 reads TGTGCCAGCAACTTATCCGCGGGACCCAACACCGGGGAGCTGTTTTTT.

V usage is TRBV28 and J usage is TRBJ2-5, with D possibly being TRBD2 (6 bases). The V gene's germline CDR1 is MDHEN and CDR2 SYDVKM. With 7 bases removed from V and 5 bases from J, the gap between germline ends came to 20 bases. CDR3 length equals 15 residues. The CDR3 spells CASTLRCGVGETQYF. The CDR3 region has the DNA TGTGCCAGCACCCTACGATGCGGGGTCGGCGAGACCCAGTACTTC.

This chain joins TRBV6-5 and TRBJ1-1, with a weak D call TRBD1 (5 bases). Trimming stripped 7 bases from V and 3 bases from J, with 18 bases between. CDR3 size: 15 residues. The germline V gene encodes CDR1 MNHEY and CDR2 SVGAGI. The CDR3 is CASTPRAVGDTEAFF. The CDR3 DNA follows: TGTGCCAGCACCCCACGGGCAGTAGGGGACACTGAAGCTTTCTTT.

The rearrangement links TRBV5-5 to TRBJ1-3, with D maybe TRBD1 (6 bases). Germline V gene sequence: CDR1 SGHKS, CDR2 YYEKEE (reference sequence). The V end was cut by 1 base, the J end by 4 bases, with 15 bases between. This CDR3 has 16 residues. The CDR3 sequence is CASSLLGAGEGNTIYF. Written as DNA, the CDR3 is TGTGCCAGCAGCTTGCTAGGCGCAGGGGAGGGAAACACCATATATTTT.

The chain couples TRBV2 to TRBJ2-7, with D perhaps TRBD2 (5 bases). CDR3 size: 12 residues. The germline V gene has CDR1 SNHLY and CDR2 FYNNEI. V dropped 10 bases and J dropped 9 bases, with 19 bases sitting between them. As DNA, the CDR3 is TGTGCCACCGGGGTATCCTTATCGGGGCAGTACTTC. Encoded protein: CATGVSLSGQYF.

The J gene is TRBJ2-1, the V gene TRBV5-1; perhaps TRBD2 as D (6 bases). This CDR3 comprises 15 residues. Trimming took 4 bases from V and 0 from J, leaving 11 bases between them. Germline V lookup: CDR1 SGHRS, CDR2 YFSETQ. CDR3 bases: TGCGCCAGCAGCCTTAGCGGTTACTCCTACAATGAGCAGTTCTTC. Residues: CASSLSGYSYNEQFF. Based on the CDR3 plus reference TRBV5-1 and TRBJ2-1, the full variable domain is KAGVTQTPRYLIKTRGQQVTLSCSPISGHRSVSWYQQTPGQGLQFLFEYFSETQRNKGNFPGRFSGRQFSNSRSEMNVSTLELGDSALYLCASSLSGYSYNEQFFGPGTRLTVL.

This rearrangement joins TRBV7-9 to TRBJ1-5; 9 nucleotides align to TRBD1. Germline CDR1 SEHNR, CDR2 FQNEAQ (reference sequence). This CDR3 has 16 residues. V was pared by 5 bases and J by 4 bases, with 9 bases of the junction left unmatched. CDR3 DNA sequence: TGTGCCAGCAGCCTCTTCGACAGGGGGGAGAATCAGCCCCAGCATTTT. Its protein product is CASSLFDRGENQPQHF. The full variable domain, its missing parts supplied by reference TRBV7-9 and TRBJ1-5, is DTGVSQNPRHKITKRGQNVTFRCDPISEHNRLYWYRQTLGQGPEFLTYFQNEAQLEKSRLLSDRFSAERPKGSFSTLEIQRTEQGDSAMYLCASSLFDRGENQPQHFGDGTRLSIL.

The rearrangement uses TRBV21-1 and TRBJ2-7; no check of the table's D call, TRBD2, against the DNA was made. TRBV21-1 is a recognized pseudogene. The length of the CDR3 is 13 residues. CDR3 DNA sequence: TGTGCCAGCAGCCACAACGGGGGGAACGAGCAGTACTTC. It codes for CASSHNGGNEQYF.

On this clone: A read error may account for a junction end that differs from germline. The chain is built from TRBV7-8 and TRBJ2-7; D is possibly TRBD1 (7 bases). This CDR3 region has 14 residues. The V gene's germline CDR1 is SGHVS and CDR2 FQNEAQ. This chain's CDR3 is CASSLALEGARRDF. The CDR3 bases are TGTGCCAGCAGCTTAGCGCTGGAGGGGGCTAGACGCGACTTC. The full variable domain, in which reference TRBV7-8 and TRBJ2-7 provide the parts outside the CDR3, is GAGVSQSPRYKVAKRGQDVALRCDPISGHVSLFWYQQALGQGPEFLTYFQNEAQLDKSGLPSDRFFAERPEGSVSTLKIQRTQQEDSAVYLCASSLALEGARRDFGPGTRLTVT.

For the CDR3, the DNA is TGTGCCAGCAGCTTACTAGCGGGACGAAGGAATGAGCAGTTCTTC. As protein: CASSLLAGRRNEQFF. The chain combines TRBV11-2 with TRBJ2-1; TRBD2 aligns across 9 bases. The trim removed 2 bases at V and 7 bases at J, leaving 6 bases unmatched. CDR1 is SGHAT, CDR2 FQNNGV, per germline. There are 15 residues in the CDR3.

For the CDR3, the DNA is TGTGCCACAACCGGGAGCTCCTACGAGCAGTACTTC. Translating it yields CATTGSSYEQYF. This sequence joins TRBV28 and TRBJ2-7; tentative D call: TRBD2 (6 bases). Germline lookup yields CDR1 MDHEN and CDR2 SYDVKM. The CDR3 is 12 residues long. Trimming removed 10 bases at V and 0 bases at J, with 10 bases between. The whole variable domain, remainder taken from reference TRBV28 and TRBJ2-7, is DVKVTQSSRYLVKRTGEKVFLECVQDMDHENMFWYRQDPGLGLRLIYFSYDVKMKEKGDIPEGYSVSREKKERFSLILESASTNQTSMYLCATTGSSYEQYFGPGTRLTVT.

The chain combines TRBV12-5 with TRBJ1-2; no clear D gene. This CDR3 has 13 residues. Germline values: CDR1 LGHNT, CDR2 FRNRAP. V lost 7 bases and J 4 bases, leaving 13 bases between the germline ends. The chain's CDR3 is CASATTTLYGYTF. The CDR3 bases are TGTGCTAGTGCCACTACAACCCTCTATGGCTACACCTTC.

This chain links TRBV28 with TRBJ2-1, with TRBD2 matching over 8 bases. The J segment lost 4 bases and the V segment lost 5 bases, leaving 4 bases of the junction unmatched. This CDR3 is 14 amino acids long. Germline V CDR1 and CDR2: MDHEN, SYDVKM. The CDR3 spells CASSPLAAYNEQFF. CDR3 bases: TGTGCCAGCAGTCCACTAGCGGCTTACAATGAGCAGTTCTTC.

This clone was picked up a small number of times. The chain has TRBV29-1 and TRBJ2-5; D is perhaps TRBD2 (6 bases). V shed 6 bases and J shed 1 base, with 15 bases lying between them. The CDR3 totals 14 residues. The germline V gene has CDR1 SQVTM and CDR2 ANQGSEA. CDR3 protein: CSVGIRRGQETQYF. CDR3 in DNA: TGCAGCGTGGGGATTCGGAGGGGCCAAGAGACCCAGTACTTC. The full variable domain, completed using reference TRBV29-1 and TRBJ2-5, is SAVISQKPSRDICQRGTSLTIQCQVDSQVTMMFWYRQQPGQSLTLIATANQGSEATYESGFVIDKFPISRPNLTFSTLTVSNMSPEDSSIYLCSVGIRRGQETQYFGPGTRLLVL.

The chain couples TRBV11-3 to TRBJ2-5, with 7 nucleotides matching TRBD1. This CDR3 has 13 amino acids. Germline CDR1 is SGHNT and CDR2 is YENEEA. V was pared by 2 bases and J by 6 bases, with 3 bases of the junction left unmatched. The DNA for the CDR3 is TGTGCCAGCAGCTTAAGGGGGCGGAAGACCCAGTACTTC. Its translation is CASSLRGRKTQYF.

The table lists this clone with a few counts. The J gene is TRBJ2-7, the V gene TRBV6-5; D ambiguous. The V gene lost 5 bases and the J gene lost 6 bases, with 11 bases spanning the gap. This CDR3 has 12 amino acids. Germline-derived CDR1 and CDR2 are MNHEY and SVGAGI. The CDR3 sequence: CASSTVGGEQYF. In nucleotides, the CDR3 is TGTGCCAGCAGTACAGTAGGTGGCGAGCAGTACTTC.

The chain links TRBV4-3 to TRBJ2-5; 12 positions match TRBD2. V shed 0 bases, J shed 3 bases, and the junction held 5 bases outside the gene matches. From germline, CDR1 is LGHNA and CDR2 YSLEER. This CDR3 has 17 residues. This CDR3 is CASSQESRLAGEETQYF. Written as DNA, the CDR3 is TGCGCCAGCAGCCAAGAGTCGCGACTAGCGGGAGAAGAGACCCAGTACTTC.

This clone was observed a handful of times. The chain employs TRBV13 and TRBJ2-1; D is undetermined. Germline V lookup: CDR1 PRHDT, CDR2 FYEKMQ (reference sequence). The V end was cut by 5 bases, the J end by 1 base, with 12 bases between. The CDR3 consists of 15 residues. This CDR3 reads CASSPIVSSYNEQFF. The CDR3 DNA reads TGTGCCAGCAGCCCAATAGTCTCGTCCTACAATGAGCAGTTCTTC.

CDR3 protein: CASSSSTDNEQFF. CDR3 in DNA: TGTGCCAGCAGCTCTTCGACAGACAATGAGCAGTTCTTC. The V call is TRBV7-9, the J call TRBJ2-1; D possibly corresponds to TRBD1 (5 bases). The germline V and J ends were trimmed by 4 bases and 5 bases, with 9 bases remaining between them. CDR1 and CDR2 from the germline V gene are SEHNR and FQNEAQ (reference sequence). The CDR3 sequence is 13 residues long.

The V and J genes are TRBV6-1 and TRBJ2-1, with TRBD2 as a possible D gene (6 bases). The CDR3 runs to 17 residues. Trimming took off 2 bases at V and 3 bases at J, with 17 bases between the two ends. CDR1 MNHNS and CDR2 SASEGT come from the germline V gene. CDR3: CASSENRSSDYYNEQFF. The DNA for the CDR3 is TGTGCCAGCAGTGAAAATAGGTCTAGCGACTACTACAATGAGCAGTTCTTC.

V and J are TRBV18 and TRBJ2-1; 12 nucleotides align to TRBD2. V shed 2 bases and J 6 bases; nucleotides not matched to a gene: 14. Germline CDR1 is KGHSH and CDR2 is LQKENI. CDR3 length equals 19 residues. CDR3 sequence (DNA): TGTGCCAGCTCACCAGGAGCGAAACTAGCGGGAGGCTTTCTCAATGAGCAGTTCTTC. This encodes CASSPGAKLAGGFLNEQFF.

This sequence joins TRBV4-1 and TRBJ2-7; 7 bases agree with TRBD1. This CDR3 region has 13 residues. The trim removed 3 bases at V and 4 bases at J, leaving 3 bases unmatched. Germline CDR1 MGHRA, CDR2 YSYEKL. This chain's CDR3 is CASSQPGQYEQYF. The CDR3 nucleotides read TGCGCCAGCAGCCAGCCGGGACAGTACGAGCAGTACTTC.

The gene calls are TRBV5-6 and TRBJ2-3; 11 nucleotides line up with TRBD2. Germline trimming cut 2 bases from V and 5 bases from J; bases unmatched to any gene: 7. The CDR3 contains 16 residues. Per the germline V gene, CDR1 is SGHDT and CDR2 is YYEEEE. The CDR3 bases are TGTGCCAGCAGCTTCTTAGCGGGAGGGCCTGTAGATACGCAGTATTTT. As protein: CASSFLAGGPVDTQYF.

The rearrangement uses TRBV7-9 and TRBJ2-1, with 13 bases lining up with TRBD2. After removal of 5 bases from V and 7 bases from J, the junction contained 5 bases not matched to a gene. Germline V gives CDR1 SEHNR, CDR2 FQNEAQ (reference sequence). This CDR3 is 15 amino acids long. CDR3 loop: CASSQGLAGDNEQFF. For the CDR3, the DNA is TGTGCCAGCAGCCAAGGACTAGCGGGAGATAATGAGCAGTTCTTC. Together with reference TRBV7-9 and TRBJ2-1, the CDR3 gives the full variable domain: DTGVSQNPRHKITKRGQNVTFRCDPISEHNRLYWYRQTLGQGPEFLTYFQNEAQLEKSRLLSDRFSAERPKGSFSTLEIQRTEQGDSAMYLCASSQGLAGDNEQFFGPGTRLTVL.

The CDR3 DNA reads TGTGCCAGCAGCTTAGTGGGACTAGTACGAGAGGAGCAGTTCTTC. Translation: CASSLVGLVREEQFF. The chain combines TRBV7-9 with TRBJ2-1; 8 bases agree with TRBD2. The J segment lost 10 bases and the V segment lost 1 base, leaving 9 bases of the junction unmatched. The CDR3 loop spans 15 amino acids. Germline CDR1 and CDR2: SEHNR and FQNEAQ (reference sequence).